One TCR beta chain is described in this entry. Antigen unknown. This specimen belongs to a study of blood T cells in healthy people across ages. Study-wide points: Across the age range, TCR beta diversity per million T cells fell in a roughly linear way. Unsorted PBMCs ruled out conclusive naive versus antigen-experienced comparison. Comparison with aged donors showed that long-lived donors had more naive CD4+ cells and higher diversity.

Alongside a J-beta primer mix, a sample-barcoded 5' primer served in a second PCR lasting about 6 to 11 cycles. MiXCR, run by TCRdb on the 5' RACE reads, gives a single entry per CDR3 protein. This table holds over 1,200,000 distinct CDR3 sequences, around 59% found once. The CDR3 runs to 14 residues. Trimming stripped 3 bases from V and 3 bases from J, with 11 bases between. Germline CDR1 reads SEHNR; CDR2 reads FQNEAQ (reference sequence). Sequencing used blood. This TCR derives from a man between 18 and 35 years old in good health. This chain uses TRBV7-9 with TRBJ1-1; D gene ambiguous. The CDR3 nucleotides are TGTGCCAGCAGCTTGTGGGCGGTGGACACTGAAGCTTTCTTT. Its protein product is CASSLWAVDTEAFF. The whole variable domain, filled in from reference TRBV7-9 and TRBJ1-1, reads DTGVSQNPRHKITKRGQNVTFRCDPISEHNRLYWYRQTLGQGPEFLTYFQNEAQLEKSRLLSDRFSAERPKGSFSTLEIQRTEQGDSAMYLCASSLWAVDTEAFFGQGTRLTVV.